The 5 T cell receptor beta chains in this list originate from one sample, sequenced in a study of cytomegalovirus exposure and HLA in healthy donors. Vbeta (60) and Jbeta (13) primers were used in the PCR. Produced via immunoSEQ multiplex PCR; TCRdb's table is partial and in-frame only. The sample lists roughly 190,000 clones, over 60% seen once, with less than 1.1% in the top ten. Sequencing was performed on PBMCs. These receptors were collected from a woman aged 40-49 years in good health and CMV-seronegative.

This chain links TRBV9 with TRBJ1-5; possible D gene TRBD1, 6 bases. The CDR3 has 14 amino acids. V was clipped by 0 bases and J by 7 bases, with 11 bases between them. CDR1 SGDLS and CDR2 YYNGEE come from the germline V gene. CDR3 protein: CASSVAGDRQPQHF. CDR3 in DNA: TGTGCCAGCAGCGTAGCAGGGGATCGCCAGCCCCAGCATTTT.

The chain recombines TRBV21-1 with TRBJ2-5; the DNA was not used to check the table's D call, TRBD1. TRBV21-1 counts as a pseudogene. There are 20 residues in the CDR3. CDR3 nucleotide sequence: TGTGCCAGCAGCAAAAAAGGCCGGGACAGGATACCAACCTACCAAGAGACCCAGTACTTC. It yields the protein CASSKKGRDRIPTYQETQYF.

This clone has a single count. The CDR3, as DNA: TGCGCCAGCTCTCAGCTCCCAGGACTAGCGGGAGGGGAGACCCAGTACTTC. It translates to CASSQLPGLAGGETQYF. The chain has TRBV5-1 and TRBJ2-5; 15 bases agree with TRBD2. The ends lost 7 bases at V and 5 bases at J; junction bases unmatched: 12. Germline CDR1 is SGHRS and CDR2 is YFSETQ. The CDR3 loop spans 17 amino acids. The variable domain in full, with the rest retrieved from reference TRBV5-1 and TRBJ2-5, is KAGVTQTPRYLIKTRGQQVTLSCSPISGHRSVSWYQQTPGQGLQFLFEYFSETQRNKGNFPGRFSGRQFSNSRSEMNVSTLELGDSALYLCASSQLPGLAGGETQYFGPGTRLLVL.

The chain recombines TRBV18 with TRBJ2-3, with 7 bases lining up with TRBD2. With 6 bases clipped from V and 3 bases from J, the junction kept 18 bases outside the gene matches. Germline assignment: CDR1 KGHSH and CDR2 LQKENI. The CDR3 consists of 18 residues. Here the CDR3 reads CASSFERPSGLGTDTQYF. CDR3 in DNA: TGTGCCAGCTCGTTCGAAAGACCTAGCGGCTTAGGTACAGATACGCAGTATTTT. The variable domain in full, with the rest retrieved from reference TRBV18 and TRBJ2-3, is NAGVMQNPRHLVRRRGQEARLRCSPMKGHSHVYWYRQLPEEGLKFMVYLQKENIIDESGMPKERFSAEFPKEGPSILRIQQVVRGDSAAYFCASSFERPSGLGTDTQYFGPGTRLTVL.

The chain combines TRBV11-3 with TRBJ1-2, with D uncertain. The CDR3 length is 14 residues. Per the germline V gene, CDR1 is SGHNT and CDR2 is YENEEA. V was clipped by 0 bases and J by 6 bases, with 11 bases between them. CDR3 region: CASSLDRTDNGYTF. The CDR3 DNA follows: TGTGCCAGCAGCTTAGATCGAACAGACAATGGCTACACCTTC. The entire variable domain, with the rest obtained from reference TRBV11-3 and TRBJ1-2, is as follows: EAGVVQSPRYKIIEKKQPVAFWCNPISGHNTLYWYLQNLGQGPELLIRYENEEAVDDSQLPKDRFSAERLKGVDSTLKIQPAELGDSAVYLCASSLDRTDNGYTFGSGTRLTVV.